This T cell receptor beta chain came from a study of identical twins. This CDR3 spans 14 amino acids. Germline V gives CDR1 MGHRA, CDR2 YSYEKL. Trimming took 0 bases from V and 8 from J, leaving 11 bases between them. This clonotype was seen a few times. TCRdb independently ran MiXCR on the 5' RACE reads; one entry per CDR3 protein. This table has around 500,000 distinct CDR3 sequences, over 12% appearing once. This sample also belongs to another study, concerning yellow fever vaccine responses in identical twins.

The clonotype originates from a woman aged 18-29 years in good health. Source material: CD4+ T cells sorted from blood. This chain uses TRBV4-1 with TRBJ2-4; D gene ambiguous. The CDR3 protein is CASSQDLDQDIQYF. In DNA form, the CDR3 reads TGCGCCAGCAGCCAAGATTTAGACCAGGACATTCAGTACTTC.